Each of the 18 T cell receptor beta chains below was sequenced from the same sample in a study of CD8+CD57+ T cells in acquired aplastic anemia (dated by TCRdb to the late 2010s). The instrument was an Illumina HiSeq 2000. Profiling of TCR beta VDJ combinations and CDR3 sequences used genomic DNA as the template. TCRdb cleaned the public reads at Q25 with fastp, built clones with MiXCR and kept in-frame beta chains. Every entry covers one CDR3 protein and lists the most common genes and DNA from its rows. Present in this sample are around 430,000 distinct CDR3 sequences, around 33% of which were seen just once. The ten top clones hold around 0.82% of the sample. The patients picked for sequencing were ones in whom flow cytometry had shown an expansion of CD8+CD57+ cells. The sequencing sample was made of sorted CD4+, CD8+, or CD8+CD57+ T cells (not recorded which) from PBMCs. Receptor source: a human donor with aplastic anemia.

This clonotype occurred a few times. The chain joins TRBV30 to TRBJ1-3; 9 nucleotides align to TRBD1. In germline, CDR1 is GTSNPN, CDR2 SVGIG (reference sequence). This CDR3 is 15 amino acids long. V dropped 2 bases and J dropped 2; count of bases not matched to a gene: 4. The CDR3 region is CAWSPQGAAGNTIYF. CDR3 sequence (DNA): TGTGCCTGGAGTCCACAGGGGGCGGCTGGAAACACCATATATTTT.

As to this clonotype: The junction and the germline gene differ at one end; a read error may be behind it. This chain connects TRBV2 to TRBJ2-2; D remains ambiguous. The CDR3 is 15 residues long. The germline V gene has CDR1 SNHLY and CDR2 FYNNEI. CDR3 loop: CASSLNSDLTRELFF. Written as DNA, the CDR3 is TGTGCCAGCAGTCTGAATTCCGACCTCACCAGGGAGCTGTTTTTT.

The table lists this clonotype with many counts. The V gene is TRBV7-2, the J gene TRBJ1-6; D unresolved. V lost 5 bases and J lost 6, with 20 bases in between. CDR3 length: 17 amino acids. Per the germline V gene, CDR1 is SGHTA and CDR2 is FQGNSA. CDR3 sequence (DNA): TGTGCCAGCAGCGCGCGCAAGGGAGGGCAGTTTAATTCACCCCTCCACTTT. It specifies CASSARKGGQFNSPLHF.

This clonotype was found many times. The chain couples TRBV19 to TRBJ1-6; D not resolved. CDR1 LNHDA and CDR2 SQIVND come from the germline V gene (reference sequence). The CDR3 runs to 13 residues. The germline V and J ends were trimmed by 3 bases and 10 bases, with 10 bases remaining between them. CDR3 protein: CASSIEGNSPLHF. CDR3 nucleotide sequence: TGTGCCAGTAGTATTGAGGGAAACTCACCCCTCCACTTT.

This clonotype has only a few counts. V usage is TRBV30 and J usage is TRBJ1-5, with 8 bases that match TRBD1. The CDR3 is 14 amino acids. V was clipped by 5 bases and J by 4 bases; unmatched bases: 7. Germline assignment: CDR1 GTSNPN and CDR2 SVGIG (reference sequence). The CDR3 sequence: CAWSRTGRNQPQHF. For the CDR3, the DNA is TGTGCCTGGTCCCGGACAGGGCGGAATCAGCCCCAGCATTTT.

V usage is TRBV4-3 and J usage is TRBJ1-4; weak D call: TRBD1 (5 bases). The germline CDR1 and CDR2 sequences are LGHNA and YSLEER. The CDR3 contains 15 residues. Trimming left V 0 bases short and J 6 bases short, with 11 bases between. This CDR3 is CASSQEGTIDEKLFF. DNA of the CDR3: TGCGCCAGCAGCCAAGAAGGGACGATCGATGAAAAACTGTTTTTT.

This rearrangement joins TRBV5-1 to TRBJ1-5, with TRBD1 matching over 10 bases. Trimming removed 3 bases from V and 2 bases from J; junction bases left unmatched: 5. The CDR3 sequence is 16 residues long. Germline values: CDR1 SGHRS, CDR2 YFSETQ. The CDR3, as DNA: TGCGCCAGCAGCTACGGGACAGGGGATGGCAATCAGCCCCAGCATTTT. Translation: CASSYGTGDGNQPQHF.

The chain is built from TRBV19 and TRBJ1-4, with D perhaps TRBD1 (5 bases). V was cut by 4 bases and J by 5 bases, with 20 bases left in between. The CDR3 runs to 17 residues. Germline values: CDR1 LNHDA, CDR2 SQIVND (reference sequence). As DNA, the CDR3 is TGTGCCAGTAGTACCCAAAGGGAACAGGACCTGAATGAAAAACTGTTTTTT. Protein: CASSTQREQDLNEKLFF. Full variable domain (rest looked up from reference TRBV19 and TRBJ1-4): DGGITQSPKYLFRKEGQNVTLSCEQNLNHDAMYWYRQDPGQGLRLIYYSQIVNDFQKGDIAEGYSVSREKKESFPLTVTSAQKNPTAFYLCASSTQREQDLNEKLFFGSGTQLSVL.

CDR3 sequence reads: CASSPRRPSGGTETQYF. As DNA, the CDR3 is TGTGCCAGCAGTCCCCGTCGGCCTAGCGGGGGTACTGAGACCCAGTACTTC. This chain links TRBV6-1 with TRBJ2-5, with 10 bases aligning to TRBD2. The CDR3 is 17 residues long. Looked up from germline, CDR1 is MNHNS and CDR2 is SASEGT. V was clipped by 5 bases and J by 5 bases; unmatched bases: 14.

The chain carries TRBV20-1 and TRBJ1-5; a possible D gene is TRBD1 (6 bases). Trimming took off 8 bases at V and 4 bases at J, with 12 bases between the two ends. This CDR3 spans 12 amino acids. Germline CDR1 is DFQATT and CDR2 is SNEGSKA (reference sequence). CDR3 coding DNA: TGCAGTCACCGGGACAAGAATCAGCCCCAGCATTTT. As protein: CSHRDKNQPQHF.

This clonotype was found a few times. The V call is TRBV29-1, the J call TRBJ2-2; D is unresolved. Germline values: CDR1 SQVTM, CDR2 ANQGSEA. Trimming took 6 bases from V and 1 from J, leaving 3 bases between them. The CDR3 length is 11 residues. CDR3 loop: CSVGNTGELFF. In DNA form, the CDR3 reads TGCAGCGTGGGGAACACCGGGGAGCTGTTTTTT.

In this sample, this clonotype turned up many times. The chain is built from TRBV19 and TRBJ2-5; 7 bases map to TRBD1. Germline CDR1 reads LNHDA; CDR2 reads SQIVND (reference sequence). The CDR3 loop spans 14 amino acids. J was trimmed by 4 bases and V by 7 bases; bases with no gene match: 9. CDR3 sequence (DNA): TGTGCCAGTACCACTGGGACAGTCGGAGAGACCCAGTACTTC. Its protein is CASTTGTVGETQYF.

This clonotype was counted ten times or more. The V gene is TRBV7-6, the J gene TRBJ1-5; TRBD1 might be the D (5 bases). CDR1 and CDR2 from the germline V gene are SGHVS and FNYEAQ. With 1 base removed from V and 6 bases from J, the gap between germline ends came to 10 bases. This CDR3 has 14 residues. CDR3 region: CASSLGGGSQPQHF. The CDR3 DNA sequence: TGTGCCAGCAGCTTAGGGGGGGGGAGTCAGCCCCAGCATTTT.

The chain combines TRBV20-1 with TRBJ2-7; no reliable D call. CDR1 is DFQATT and CDR2 is SNEGSKA in the germline V gene (reference sequence). Trimming removed 6 bases at V and 2 bases at J, with 2 bases between. The CDR3 extends over 9 amino acids. Here the CDR3 DNA reads TGCAGTGCCGCCTACGAGCAGTACTTC. Its protein is CSAAYEQYF.

This chain uses TRBV20-1 with TRBJ2-1, with 9 bases identical to TRBD1. CDR1 is DFQATT, CDR2 SNEGSKA, per germline (reference sequence). The CDR3 totals 15 residues. The V gene end was trimmed by 4 bases and the J gene end by 3 bases; junction bases not matched to a gene: 7. CDR3 sequence (DNA): TGCAGTGCTACGGGACAGGGTCTTGGCTACAATGAGCAGTTCTTC. Protein product: CSATGQGLGYNEQFF.

V is TRBV2 and J is TRBJ2-1; tentative D call: TRBD1 (5 bases). V was clipped by 6 bases and J by 6 bases, with 9 bases between them. The germline V gene encodes CDR1 SNHLY and CDR2 FYNNEI. The CDR3 totals 12 residues. CDR3 sequence: CASRRQGNEQFF. Here the CDR3 DNA reads TGTGCCAGCAGGAGGCAGGGCAATGAGCAGTTCTTC.

This clonotype was picked up a small number of times. The chain carries TRBV12-3 or TRBV12-4 and TRBJ1-1; 7 positions agree with TRBD1. There are 13 residues in the CDR3. Trimming removed 5 bases from V and 6 bases from J; junction bases left unmatched: 6. As DNA, the CDR3 is TGTGCCAGCAGTCTAAGACAGGGACCTGAAGCTTTCTTT. Translating it yields CASSLRQGPEAFF.

This clonotype was detected ten times or more. Mismatch with germline at one junction end may stem from a read error. J is TRBJ1-6 and V is TRBV10-3; 9 nucleotides align to TRBD1. Germline loops: CDR1 ENHRY, CDR2 SYGVKD. The CDR3 consists of 13 residues. CDR3 in DNA: TGTGCCAGCAGTGGACAGGGGTACTCACCCCTCCACTTT. It encodes CASSGQGYSPLHF.